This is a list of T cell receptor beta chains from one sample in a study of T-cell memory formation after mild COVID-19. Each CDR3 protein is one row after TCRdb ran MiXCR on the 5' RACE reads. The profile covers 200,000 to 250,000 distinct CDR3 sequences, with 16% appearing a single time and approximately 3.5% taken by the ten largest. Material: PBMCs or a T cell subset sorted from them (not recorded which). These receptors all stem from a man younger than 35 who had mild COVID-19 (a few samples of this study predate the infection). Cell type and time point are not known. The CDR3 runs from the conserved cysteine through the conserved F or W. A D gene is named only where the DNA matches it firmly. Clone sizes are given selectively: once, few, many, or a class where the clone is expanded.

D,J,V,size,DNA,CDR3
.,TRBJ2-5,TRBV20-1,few,TGCAGTGCTAGAGTGGCGGGGTCAAAGGAGACCCAGTACTTC,CSARVAGSKETQYF
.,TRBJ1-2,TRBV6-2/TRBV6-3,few,TGTGCCAGCAGTTTAAACAGGGTGGACTATGGCTACACCTTC,CASSLNRVDYGYTF
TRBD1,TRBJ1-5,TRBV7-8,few,TGTGCCAGCAGCTTACACCGGGACAGGAATCAGCCCCAGCATTTT,CASSLHRDRNQPQHF
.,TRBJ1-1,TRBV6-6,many,TGTGCCAGCAGTTCCCGGGACGGAAACACTGAAGCTTTCTTT,CASSSRDGNTEAFF
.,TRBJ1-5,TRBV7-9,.,TGTGCCAGCAGCTTAAAGGGGTTCGATCAGCCCCAGCATTTT,CASSLKGFDQPQHF
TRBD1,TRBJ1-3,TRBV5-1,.,TGCGCCAGCAGCCCCGCCGGGACAGCCCAAAGGGACACCATATATTTT,CASSPAGTAQRDTIYF
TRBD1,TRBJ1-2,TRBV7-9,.,TGTGCCAGCAGCCGAGGACAGGTGGGCTACACCTTC,CASSRGQVGYTF
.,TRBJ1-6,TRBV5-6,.,TGTGCCAGCAGCTTGGCCTTAGGGACCGGTAGGGATTCACCCCTCCACTTT,CASSLALGTGRDSPLHF
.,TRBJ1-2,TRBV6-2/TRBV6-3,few,TGTGCCAGCAGTTACTACCCCGCACTCGAAGCTAACTATGGCTACACCTTC,CASSYYPALEANYGYTF
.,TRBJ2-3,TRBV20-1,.,TGCAGTGCTAGAGTCGGGGGCCCGACAGATACGCAGTATTTT,CSARVGGPTDTQYF
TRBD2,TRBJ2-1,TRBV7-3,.,TGTGCCAGCAGCCGGGCGGGAGGCAACAATGAGCAGTTCTTC,CASSRAGGNNEQFF
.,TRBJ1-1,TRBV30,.,TGTGCCTGGTCTCGGGGGACTCCTGAAGCTTTCTTT,CAWSRGTPEAFF
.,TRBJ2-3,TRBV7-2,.,TGTGCCAGCAACCAGGGGTTGGGTACGCAGTATTTT,CASNQGLGTQYF
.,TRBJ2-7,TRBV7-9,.,TGTGCCAGCAGCAGACATGGCCACGAGCAGTACTTC,CASSRHGHEQYF
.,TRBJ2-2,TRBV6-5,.,TGTGCCAGCAGTTCCAGGGGGGTGAACACCGGGGAGCTGTTTTTT,CASSSRGVNTGELFF
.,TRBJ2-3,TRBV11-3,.,TGTGCCAGCAGCTTGACTAGTCCGCCAGATACGCAGTATTTT,CASSLTSPPDTQYF
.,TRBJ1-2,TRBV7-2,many,TGTGCCAGCAGCCCTACTTCGGGCTATGGCTACACCTTC,CASSPTSGYGYTF
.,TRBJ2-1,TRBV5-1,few,TGCGCCAGCAGCTTGGCAGGGGCCCTGTGGGATGAGCAGTTCTTC,CASSLAGALWDEQFF
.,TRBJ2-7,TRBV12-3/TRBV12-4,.,TGTGCCAGCAGGGCTGGGACGGCGCCTTACGAGCAGTACTTC,CASRAGTAPYEQYF
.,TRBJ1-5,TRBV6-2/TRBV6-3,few,TGTGCCAGCAGTTACACCGACCCGGGACCGCAGCATTTT,CASSYTDPGPQHF
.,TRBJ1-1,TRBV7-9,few,TGTGCCAGCAGCTTCAGGCTCACAGGATCCACTGAAGCTTTCTTT,CASSFRLTGSTEAFF
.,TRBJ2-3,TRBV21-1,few,TGTGCCAGCAGCGACCGGGGGAGACTAGCGGCGAGGGATACGCAGTATTTT,CASSDRGRLAARDTQYF
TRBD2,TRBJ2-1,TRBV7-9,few,TGTGCCAGCAGCTTAGGGGCGGGGGGCCGCAATGAGCAGTTCTTC,CASSLGAGGRNEQFF